Presented here are 10 T cell receptor beta chains from one specimen sequenced in a study of T cell repertoires in ileal Crohn's disease. Sequencing was performed with immunoSEQ multiplex PCR; in TCRdb, only in-frame clones are kept and a portion is missing. The table has some 5,000 clones, roughly 81% seen once; the top ten hold approximately 6.6%. Sequencing was performed on ileal tissue. The receptors stem from an adult with Crohn's disease.

The chain has TRBV10-3 and TRBJ1-2; D is perhaps TRBD1 (5 bases). The ends were cut back, 3 bases at V and 7 bases at J, with 9 bases in the middle. The CDR3 runs to 12 residues. In germline, CDR1 is ENHRY, CDR2 SYGVKD. CDR3 DNA: TGTGCCATCAGTGATCTGACAGTTGGCTACACCTTC. It specifies CAISDLTVGYTF.

The chain combines TRBV9 with TRBJ2-3; no clear D gene. There are 14 residues in the CDR3. Germline V CDR1 and CDR2: SGDLS, YYNGEE. Trimming removed 2 bases from V and 3 bases from J, with 10 bases in between. The CDR3 here is CASSVQEVTDTQYF. CDR3 nucleotides: TGTGCCAGCAGCGTGCAGGAAGTAACAGATACGCAGTATTTT.

The chain joins TRBV7-2 to TRBJ1-5; 7 bases align to TRBD1. The trim removed 4 bases at V and 5 bases at J, leaving 11 bases unmatched. Germline CDR1 SGHTA, CDR2 FQGNSA. The CDR3 has 16 residues. The CDR3 nucleotides read TGTGCCAGCAGCTACACAGGGGTATTGGATGATCAGCCCCAGCATTTT. This gives the protein CASSYTGVLDDQPQHF.

The gene calls are TRBV5-6 and TRBJ1-2, with a possible D match to TRBD1 (5 bases). Trimming cost V 1 base and J 6 bases, with 16 bases left between them. CDR3 size: 15 residues. From germline, CDR1 is SGHDT and CDR2 YYEEEE. In DNA form, the CDR3 reads TGTGCCAGCAGCTTGTTGGGGGGAAACCAACATGGCTACACCTTC. This gives the protein CASSLLGGNQHGYTF.

The rearrangement joins TRBV5-1 to TRBJ2-1, with a tentative D call TRBD1 (6 bases). CDR3 length equals 14 residues. Germline V gives CDR1 SGHRS, CDR2 YFSETQ. Trimming pared 4 bases from V and 5 bases from J, leaving 13 bases between. As DNA, the CDR3 is TGCGCCAGCAGCAGGACAGTGCAGGACAATGAGCAGTTCTTC. This gives the protein CASSRTVQDNEQFF. The complete variable domain, with remaining parts taken from reference TRBV5-1 and TRBJ2-1, reads KAGVTQTPRYLIKTRGQQVTLSCSPISGHRSVSWYQQTPGQGLQFLFEYFSETQRNKGNFPGRFSGRQFSNSRSEMNVSTLELGDSALYLCASSRTVQDNEQFFGPGTRLTVL.

This sequence joins TRBV5-5 and TRBJ2-4; the match to TRBD1 covers 8 bases. V shed 4 bases and J 7 bases; nucleotides not matched to a gene: 10. There are 15 residues in the CDR3. Germline V CDR1 and CDR2: SGHKS, YYEKEE (reference sequence). As DNA, the CDR3 is TGTGCCAGCAGCCCGCGGACAGGGAAAGTTAACATTCAGTACTTC. Its translation: CASSPRTGKVNIQYF.

J is TRBJ1-1 and V is TRBV10-3; D remains unclear. This CDR3 is built from 14 residues. Germline lookup yields CDR1 ENHRY and CDR2 SYGVKD. V lost 0 bases, J lost 5 bases, and 10 bases lay in between. Here the CDR3 DNA reads TGTGCCATCAGTGAGTCAAGGGAGAGAACTGAAGCTTTCTTT. Translating gives CAISESRERTEAFF.

This rearrangement joins TRBV6-1 to TRBJ1-6, with a weak D call TRBD1 (6 bases). Per germline, CDR1 MNHNS and CDR2 SASEGT. V lost 8 bases to trimming and J lost 5 bases, with 16 bases between them. The length of the CDR3 is 15 residues. This chain's CDR3 is CASSPRGNNNSPLHF. The DNA of the CDR3 is TGTGCCAGCTCCCCCAGGGGAAACAATAATTCACCCCTCCACTTT.

This clone was seen only a few times. One junction end does not reproduce the germline sequence, and a read error may be involved. The chain joins TRBV6-1 to TRBJ2-1; possibly TRBD2 for D (5 bases). In germline, CDR1 is MNHNS, CDR2 SASEGT. The CDR3 extends over 11 amino acids. CDR3 coding DNA: TGTGCCAGCAGTGTCCAGCGGCTGTCGGTCTTC. Amino acid sequence: CASSVQRLSVF.

The gene calls are TRBV7-2 and TRBJ1-6; perhaps TRBD1 as D (5 bases). The CDR3 has 14 residues. V was clipped by 3 bases and J by 9 bases, with 12 bases between them. CDR1 and CDR2 (germline): SGHTA, FQGNSA. CDR3 region: CASSFRDLASPLHF. CDR3 bases: TGTGCCAGCAGCTTCCGGGACTTAGCTTCACCCCTCCACTTT.